The 10 T cell receptor beta chains listed next were all sequenced from one sample in a study of shared clonotypes between healthy human individuals. Only in-frame clones appear in the TCRdb table, and some are missing; sequencing was by immunoSEQ multiplex PCR. The sample lists more than 550,000 clones; around 90% were seen once. Sequenced: memory CD8+ T cells from PBMCs. Subset here: CD45RO+ cells pooled with CCR7-negative TemRA cells. These receptors were collected from a young man in good health. Some clones in this sample may be carry-over from other donors' samples.

The chain recombines TRBV28 with TRBJ2-3; 15 nucleotides match TRBD2. Germline V gene data show CDR1 as MDHEN and CDR2 as SYDVKM. The CDR3 is 16 amino acids. Trimming cost V 6 bases and J 5 bases; bases outside gene matches: 6. The CDR3 loop reads CASSQGLAGGGDTQYF. In nucleotides, the CDR3 is TGTGCCAGCAGCCAGGGACTAGCGGGAGGAGGAGATACGCAGTATTTT.

This clone appeared a single time. This CDR3 reads CASSFGLAETQYF. CDR3 sequence (DNA): TGTGCCAGCAGCTTCGGACTAGCGGAGACCCAGTACTTC. The V and J genes are TRBV5-6 and TRBJ2-5; TRBD2 matches 9 bases. In germline, CDR1 is SGHDT, CDR2 YYEEEE. CDR3 size: 13 residues. The V gene end was trimmed by 2 bases and the J gene end by 5 bases; junction bases not matched to a gene: 1.

CDR3 loop: CASSGIEGDPGYEQYF. CDR3 nucleotide sequence: TGTGCCAGCAGTGGAATTGAGGGAGACCCTGGGTACGAGCAGTACTTC. The chain has TRBV6-6 and TRBJ2-7, with a weak D call TRBD2 (5 bases). V was clipped by 5 bases and J by 4 bases, with 21 bases between them. This CDR3 is built from 16 residues. CDR1 and CDR2 (germline): MNHNY, SVGAGI (reference sequence).

The chain recombines TRBV4-1 with TRBJ1-1; a weak D match, TRBD1 (5 bases). Germline CDR1 is MGHRA and CDR2 is YSYEKL. The CDR3 totals 15 residues. Trimming stripped 4 bases from V and 1 base from J, with 13 bases between. The CDR3 DNA reads as TGCGCCAGCAGCCGACAGTGGGGGGAGAACACTGAAGCTTTCTTT. It codes for CASSRQWGENTEAFF.

The chain couples TRBV19 to TRBJ2-1, with TRBD1 matching over 9 bases. This CDR3 has 15 amino acids. V lost 10 bases to trimming and J lost 8 bases; unmatched junction nucleotides: 15. Per the germline V gene, CDR1 is LNHDA and CDR2 is SQIVND (reference sequence). CDR3 sequence (DNA): TGTGCCACCGAAGACCCAGACAGGGGGGTAGATGAGCAGTTCTTC. Encoded protein: CATEDPDRGVDEQFF.

This clone was recorded at least ten times. The rearrangement links TRBV7-9 to TRBJ2-7, with D possibly TRBD1 on 5 matching bases. Germline values: CDR1 SEHNR, CDR2 FQNEAQ (reference sequence). The germline V and J ends were trimmed by 1 base and 3 bases, with 16 bases remaining between them. The CDR3 contains 16 residues. The CDR3 coding sequence is TGTGCCAGCAGCTTAGTGGGGTGGGAAAGGGGCTACGAGCAGTACTTC. This encodes CASSLVGWERGYEQYF.

The rearrangement joins TRBV9 to TRBJ2-3, with 8 bases that match TRBD2. Germline V gene lookup returns CDR1 SGDLS and CDR2 YYNGEE. With V trimmed by 0 bases and J by 0 bases, 9 bases remained unmatched. The CDR3 spans 18 residues. CDR3 in DNA: TGTGCCAGCAGCGTAGAGGCCGGGAGGGGCCTTAGCACAGATACGCAGTATTTT. Its protein product is CASSVEAGRGLSTDTQYF.

This CDR3 is CASSPRITGATNTGELFF. The DNA of the CDR3 is TGTGCCAGCAGCCCCCGGATTACAGGGGCCACGAACACCGGGGAGCTGTTTTTT. The V gene is TRBV7-9, the J gene TRBJ2-2, with 7 bases identical to TRBD1. Germline V gene sequence: CDR1 SEHNR, CDR2 FQNEAQ (reference sequence). The J segment lost 0 bases and the V segment lost 5 bases, leaving 12 bases of the junction unmatched. This CDR3 region has 18 residues.

The chain combines TRBV6-6 with TRBJ2-2, with 7 bases identical to TRBD2. Germline assignment: CDR1 MNHNY and CDR2 SVGAGI (reference sequence). With V trimmed by 0 bases and J by 1 base, 2 bases remained unmatched. The CDR3 sequence is 16 residues long. CDR3 in amino acids: CASSYSGGRNTGELFF. Here the CDR3 DNA reads TGTGCCAGCAGTTACTCCGGCGGGAGGAACACCGGGGAGCTGTTTTTT.

The gene calls are TRBV14 and TRBJ2-5, with 10 bases lining up with TRBD2. The CDR3 spans 14 residues. V shed 4 bases and J 5 bases; nucleotides not matched to a gene: 4. CDR1 is SGHDN, CDR2 FVKESK, per germline. The CDR3 reads CASSPQRGGETQYF. CDR3 nucleotide sequence: TGTGCCAGCAGCCCTCAGCGGGGGGGGGAGACCCAGTACTTC.